This record covers a single T cell receptor beta chain. It has no known antigen specificity. The input lacks base qualities; no much larger clone sits a single base away. These data originate in a study of shared clonotypes between healthy human individuals (dated by TCRdb to 2018 to 2020). A note on the overall study: The cohort comprised a couple of women and three men aged 18 to 49 years. For each donor, CD4 naive and CD4 memory were each run on three plates, CD8 naive on two plates, and CD8 memory on one plate. To estimate repertoire size and how much clonotype sharing occurs between individuals, the study deeply sequenced the blood TCR repertoires of about 5 healthy adults. To increase sequencing depth and limit assay-specific biases, TCR repertoire library preparation and sequencing were carried out by different laboratories using diverse techniques. Leukapheresis yielded between about 0.94 and 8.9 billion PBMCs per donor. Results the study describes overall, beyond this receptor: Because the study included only a small number of donors, the genetic and exposure-history diversity represented was limited. When several donors were compared, the shared fraction of clonotypes was around 5% for naive CD4, more than 3% for naive CD8, more than 2% for memory CD4, and 0.35% to 0.5% for memory CD8. Higher generation probabilities were observed for clonotypes shared by all four sorted-subset donors than for non-shared clonotypes. Even with the large sequencing depth, rarefaction of the sorted-subset datasets indicated that sequencing was incomplete. Pairwise subsampling indicated that sequencing depth was expected to affect the degree of clonotype sharing among donors. Naive subsets generally had larger estimated clonotype richness than memory subsets did. Sampling was limited to blood, and TCR repertoires in tissue likely differ from TCR repertoires in blood.

Using the deep immunoSEQ assay, multiplex PCR amplified TCR CDR3 regions from genomic DNA. For each cell subset, the extracted genomic DNA was distributed evenly across all wells of several immunoSEQ 96-well plates, and each plate served as one replicate. For sorted subsets, 150 to 200 ng genomic DNA, equal to some 30,000 T cell genomes, was loaded into each replicate PCR. The purified libraries were quantified using a Qubit 3.0 fluorometer, sized with a Bioanalyzer 2100, and then quantified again using the KAPA Library Quantification kit. Each immunoSEQ 96-well plate was sequenced on its own single-read 150-cycle Illumina NextSeq 550 flow cell. As for the authors' bioinformatics: The immunoSEQ output contained only junctional sequences without quality scores, so filtering could not match that applied to full-length reads. To assign V/J genes and CDR3, sequences were annotated using PyIR, a Python wrapper for IgBLAST v1.9, with IMGT germline references. Reads were filtered out if the reads had weak V/J assignments (E-value above 1e-6), no CDR3, stop codons, out-of-frame junctions, or ambiguous translated residues. V3J clonotypes were defined as sequences sharing the same inferred V gene, J gene, and CDR3 amino acid sequence. Percentage overlap between repertoires was computed as shared unique clonotypes divided by the size of the smaller repertoire. Repertoire richness was assessed with RTK rarefaction, the Chao1 estimator, and Recon v2.1 estimates of unobserved clonotypes. For all TCRbeta clonotypes obtained by the gDNA method from a handful of donors, generation probabilities were computed with OLGA. The immuneACCESS repertoire file appears here via TCRdb, limited to in-frame rearrangements. These files lack a portion of the clones; in checked studies, under half of the deficit traces to unresolved V genes, and the cause of the others is not known. V and J calls and clone size are those listed in that table; D and trimming were worked out from the DNA. Counted in this sample were 760,000 or so clones; roughly 96% of them appeared once. Clones ranked in the top ten supply under 0.25% of the sample.

CDR1 and CDR2 are drawn from the germline V gene (reference sequence): SEHNR, FQNEAQ. The CDR3 runs 12 residues from the cysteine to the phenylalanine. The CDR3 DNA has 36 bases and is translated from base 1. V and J are truncated by 1 base and 10 bases respectively, leaving an intervening sequence of 9 bases. For the CD8 naive samples, CD45RO-negative cells were positively selected for CCR7, yielding a CD45RA+CCR7+ population from which TemRA cells were excluded. The donors were healthy, HIV-negative adults who had no recently reported acute infections or vaccinations. Every donor was a Caucasian adult living in Nashville, Tennessee, USA. Blood was obtained by leukapheresis, after which PBMCs were separated by Ficoll-Histopaque density gradient centrifugation and cryopreserved in liquid nitrogen vapor phase. Purity and quantity of every magnetically sorted T cell population were checked by analytical flow cytometry. Genomic DNA was isolated from each sorted fraction and quantified by UV absorbance on a Nanodrop 2000c.

This chain joins TRBV7-9 to TRBJ2-3; TRBD2 is a possible D gene, resting on 6 matching bases. What was sequenced was naive CD8+ T cells sorted from blood. The meaning of the sample's cell subset or site label: CD45RA+CCR7+. The sequence was collected from a man in his thirties or forties in good health. This receptor has the CDR3 CASSLDGTPQYF. Read as DNA, the sequence is TGTGCCAGCAGCTTAGATGGGACTCCGCAGTATTTT.